This TCR beta chain originates from a study of graft-versus-host responses after intestinal transplantation (dated by TCRdb to the early 2020s). Broadly, across the study: Multivisceral, liver-intestinal, or isolated intestinal transplants were received by the recipients. Every recipient was given anti-thymocyte globulin induction, followed by around three years of maintenance tacrolimus and steroids. After intestinal transplantation, graft-versus-host and host-versus-graft alloreactive T cell clones were followed in the graft, circulation and bone marrow using bulk TCR-beta CDR3 sequencing. Alloreactive clones were identified by sequencing pre-transplant mixed lymphocyte reaction products and comparing these products with unstimulated pre-transplant donor and recipient T cells. A cohort of approximately 23 intestinal transplant recipients, including one retransplant, was enrolled, and a few patients lacking pretransplant specimens were excluded. Donor T cell macrochimerism was defined as a peak of at least 4% donor T cells among recipient peripheral blood mononuclear cells. Samples from three later patients were sequenced in-house on an Illumina MiSeq with MiXCR processing rather than by the commercial service. The investigation overall reported the following: In the allografts of patients with donor T cell macrochimerism, GvH to HvG T cell clonal ratios were high. GvH clones turned up in recipient bone marrow, with some appearing earlier in ileal mucosa or blood, a pattern consistent with an intestinal mucosal origin. Early after transplant, peak levels of circulating GvH clones were associated with declines in HvG clones. The conclusions were limited by the relatively low number and heterogeneity of the intestinal transplant patients.

The time point label corresponds to: cells obtained before transplantation from donor or recipient. Mixed lymphocyte reactions plated 200,000 CFSE-labeled pre-transplant responders with 200,000 irradiated violet-dye-labeled stimulators and were cultured for 6 days. After the mixed lymphocyte reaction, proliferating CD3+CD4+CFSE-low and CD3+CD8+CFSE-low responder cells were FACS-sorted on a BD Influx sorter. Libraries came from the immunoSEQ multiplex PCR assay. In most patients, genomic DNA was isolated using the Qiagen DNeasy Blood and Tissue Kit and sent frozen to Adaptive Biotechnologies for TCR sequencing. For most patients, high-throughput TCR-beta CDR3 sequencing of genomic DNA was performed by Adaptive Biotechnologies. The authors processed their data as follows. TCR sequencing data for some 19 patients were retrieved from Adaptive's ImmunoSEQ software; three other patients were processed with MiXCR and VDJtools. CD4 versus CD8 sorting errors were corrected by removing sequences found in both subsets at a frequency ratio below 5:1. CDR3 nucleotide sequences shared between donor and recipient were removed because the origin of such sequences could not be assigned. Alloreactive clones required at least 2-fold expansion over unstimulated cells and minimum CFSE-low frequency of 0.002% (template counts) or 0.001% (read counts). Clones detected in sequenced pre-transplant spleen, lymph node, or MLR CFSE-low populations of the donor or recipient were defined as mappable. The cumulative frequency of alloreactive clones was calculated as a percentage of all sequences, weighted by copy number. Held by TCRdb, this immuneACCESS table contains in-frame sequences only and omits some clones. Under half of the omission traces to an unresolved V gene where checked; the cause of the rest is unknown. Clonal size and the V and J genes are those of that table, whereas D and trimming came from the DNA. This sample lists about 4,500 clones; approximately 30% were detected once. More than 7% of the sample is held by the ten biggest clonotypes.

The CDR3 numbers 20 residues from cysteine through phenylalanine. Only CDR3 DNA remains: 60 bases, in frame from the first base. Compared with germline, V lacks 0 bases and J lacks 3 bases; bases without a gene match: 16. Turning to this clone: No quality values exist for individual bases; no much larger clone is one base distant.

The chain was built from TRBV23-1 and TRBJ1-1; 10 bases in the middle match TRBD1. Being an ORF, TRBV23-1 has a function that is uncertain. Sequencing was performed on alloreactive CD4+ T cells from a mixed lymphocyte reaction culture, taken before transplantation. The sample's cell subset or site label, in plain terms: CFSE-low proliferating T cells sorted from roughly six-day pre-transplant mixed lymphocyte reaction (GvH or HvG direction). The sequence was collected from a human patient who was an organ donor for intestinal transplantation. Read as DNA, the sequence is TGCGCCAGCAGTCAATCCGCTAAGGACAGGGGGGTTGTAAGGGACACTGAAGCTTTCTTT. It codes for CASSQSAKDRGVVRDTEAFF.